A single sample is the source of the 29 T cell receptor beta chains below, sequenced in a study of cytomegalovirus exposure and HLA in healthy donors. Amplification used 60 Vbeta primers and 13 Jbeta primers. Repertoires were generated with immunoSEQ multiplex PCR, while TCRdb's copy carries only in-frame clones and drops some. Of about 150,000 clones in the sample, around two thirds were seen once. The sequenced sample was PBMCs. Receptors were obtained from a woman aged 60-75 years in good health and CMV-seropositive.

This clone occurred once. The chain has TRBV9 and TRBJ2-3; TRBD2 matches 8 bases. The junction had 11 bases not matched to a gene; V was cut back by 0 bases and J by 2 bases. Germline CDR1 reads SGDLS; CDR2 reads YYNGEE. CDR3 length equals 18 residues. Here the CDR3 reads CASSVGLKLAGPTDTQYF. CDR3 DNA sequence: TGTGCCAGCAGCGTAGGATTAAAGTTAGCGGGACCCACAGATACGCAGTATTTT.

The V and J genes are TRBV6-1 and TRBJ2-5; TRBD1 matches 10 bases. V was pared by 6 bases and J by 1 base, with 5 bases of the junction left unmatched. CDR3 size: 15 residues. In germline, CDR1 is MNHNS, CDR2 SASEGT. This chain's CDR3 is CASRGQGTIQETQYF. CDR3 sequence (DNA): TGTGCCAGCAGGGGACAGGGGACCATCCAAGAGACCCAGTACTTC.

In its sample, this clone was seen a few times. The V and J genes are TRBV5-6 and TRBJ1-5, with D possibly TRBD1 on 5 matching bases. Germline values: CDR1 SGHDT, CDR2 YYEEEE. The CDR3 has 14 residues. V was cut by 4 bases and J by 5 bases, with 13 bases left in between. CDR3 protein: CASSPEGRDQPQHF. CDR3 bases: TGTGCCAGCAGCCCGGAGGGGAGGGATCAGCCCCAGCATTTT.

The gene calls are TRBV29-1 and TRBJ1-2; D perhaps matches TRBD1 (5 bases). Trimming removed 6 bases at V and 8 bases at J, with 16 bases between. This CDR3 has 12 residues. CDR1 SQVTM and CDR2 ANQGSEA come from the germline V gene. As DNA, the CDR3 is TGCAGCGTGAACCGGGACGGGGGAGGCTACACCTTC. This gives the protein CSVNRDGGGYTF.

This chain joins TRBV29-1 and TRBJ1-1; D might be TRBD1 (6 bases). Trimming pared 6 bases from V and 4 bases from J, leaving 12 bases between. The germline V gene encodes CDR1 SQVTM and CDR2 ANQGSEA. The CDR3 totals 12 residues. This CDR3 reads CSVQGSSTEAFF. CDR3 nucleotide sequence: TGCAGCGTCCAGGGGAGCAGCACTGAAGCTTTCTTT.

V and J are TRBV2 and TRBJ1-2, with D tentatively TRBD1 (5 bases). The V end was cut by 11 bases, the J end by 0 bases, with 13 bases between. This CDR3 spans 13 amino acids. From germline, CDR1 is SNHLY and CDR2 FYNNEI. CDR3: CAGRGGTNYGYTF. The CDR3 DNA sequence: TGTGCCGGGCGGGGGGGTACTAACTATGGCTACACCTTC.

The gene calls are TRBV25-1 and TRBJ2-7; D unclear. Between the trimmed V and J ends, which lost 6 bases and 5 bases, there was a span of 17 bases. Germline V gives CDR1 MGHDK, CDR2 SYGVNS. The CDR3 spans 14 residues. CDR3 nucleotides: TGTGCCAGCAGCCCCCTATATGGAGTCGACGAGCAGTACTTC. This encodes CASSPLYGVDEQYF.

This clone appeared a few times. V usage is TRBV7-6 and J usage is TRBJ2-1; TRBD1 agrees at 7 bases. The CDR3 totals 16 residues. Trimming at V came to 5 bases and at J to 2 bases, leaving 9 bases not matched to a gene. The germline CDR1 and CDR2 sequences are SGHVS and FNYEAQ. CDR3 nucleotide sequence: TGTGCCAGCAGCCAGAAAGGGGGCGTCACCTACAATGAGCAGTTCTTC. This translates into CASSQKGGVTYNEQFF.

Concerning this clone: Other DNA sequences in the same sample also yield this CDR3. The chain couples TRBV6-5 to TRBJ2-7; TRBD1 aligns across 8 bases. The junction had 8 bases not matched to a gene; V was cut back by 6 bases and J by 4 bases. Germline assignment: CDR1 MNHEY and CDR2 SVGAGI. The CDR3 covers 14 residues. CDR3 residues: CASSPGQGRYEQYF. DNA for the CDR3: TGTGCCAGCAGCCCCGGACAGGGACGGTACGAGCAGTACTTC.

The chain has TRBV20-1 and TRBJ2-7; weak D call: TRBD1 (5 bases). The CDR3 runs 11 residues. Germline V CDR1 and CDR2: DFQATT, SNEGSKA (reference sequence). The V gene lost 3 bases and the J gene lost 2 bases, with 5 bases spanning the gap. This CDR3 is CSARDTYEQYF. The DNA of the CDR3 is TGCAGTGCTAGGGACACCTACGAGCAGTACTTC.

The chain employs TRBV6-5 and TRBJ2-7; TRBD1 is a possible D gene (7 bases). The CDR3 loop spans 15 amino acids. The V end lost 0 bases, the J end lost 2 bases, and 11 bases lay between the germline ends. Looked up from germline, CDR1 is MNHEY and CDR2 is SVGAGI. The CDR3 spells CASSYSPGGPYEQYF. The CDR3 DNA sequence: TGTGCCAGCAGTTACTCGCCAGGGGGGCCCTACGAGCAGTACTTC.

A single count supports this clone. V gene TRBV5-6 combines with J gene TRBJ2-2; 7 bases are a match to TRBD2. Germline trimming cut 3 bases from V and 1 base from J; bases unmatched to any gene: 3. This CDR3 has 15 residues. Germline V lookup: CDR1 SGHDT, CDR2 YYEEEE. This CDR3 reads CASSSWEGNTGELFF. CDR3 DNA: TGTGCCAGCAGCTCGTGGGAGGGGAACACCGGGGAGCTGTTTTTT.

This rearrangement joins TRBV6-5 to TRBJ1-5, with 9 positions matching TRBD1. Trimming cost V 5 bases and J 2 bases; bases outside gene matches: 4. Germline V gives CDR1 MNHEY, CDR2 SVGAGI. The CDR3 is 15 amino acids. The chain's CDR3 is CASSKDRGGNQPQHF. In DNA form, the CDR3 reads TGTGCCAGCAGTAAGGACAGGGGCGGCAATCAGCCCCAGCATTTT.

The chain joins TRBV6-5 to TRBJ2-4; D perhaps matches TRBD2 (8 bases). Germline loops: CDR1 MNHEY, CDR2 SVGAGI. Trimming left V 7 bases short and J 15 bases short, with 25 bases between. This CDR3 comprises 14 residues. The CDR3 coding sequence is TGTGCCAGCAAATTGACAGGGAGGAGCGGGAGCTCGTACTTC. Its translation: CASKLTGRSGSSYF.

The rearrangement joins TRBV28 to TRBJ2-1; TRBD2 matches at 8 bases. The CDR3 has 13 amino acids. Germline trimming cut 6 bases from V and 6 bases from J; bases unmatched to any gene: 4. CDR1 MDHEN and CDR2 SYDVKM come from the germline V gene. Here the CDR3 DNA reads TGTGCCAGCAGGAGACGGGGGGGCAATGAGCAGTTCTTC. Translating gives CASRRRGGNEQFF.

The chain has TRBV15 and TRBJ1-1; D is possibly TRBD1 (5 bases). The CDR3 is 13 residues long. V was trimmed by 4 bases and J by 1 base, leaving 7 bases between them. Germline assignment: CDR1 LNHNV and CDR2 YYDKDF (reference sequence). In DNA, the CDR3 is TGTGCCACCAGCATCGGACAGAACACTGAAGCTTTCTTT. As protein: CATSIGQNTEAFF. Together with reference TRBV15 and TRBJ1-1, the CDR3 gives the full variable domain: DAMVIQNPRYQVTQFGKPVTLSCSQTLNHNVMYWYQQKSSQAPKLLFHYYDKDFNNEADTPDNFQSRRPNTSFCFLDIRSPGLGDTAMYLCATSIGQNTEAFFGQGTRLTVV.

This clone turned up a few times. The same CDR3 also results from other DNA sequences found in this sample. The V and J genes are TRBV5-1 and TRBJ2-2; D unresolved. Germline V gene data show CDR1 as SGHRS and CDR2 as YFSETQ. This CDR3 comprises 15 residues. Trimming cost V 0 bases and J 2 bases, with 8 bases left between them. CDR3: CASSLVGGNTGELFF. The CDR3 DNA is TGCGCCAGCAGCTTGGTTGGCGGAAACACCGGGGAGCTGTTTTTT.

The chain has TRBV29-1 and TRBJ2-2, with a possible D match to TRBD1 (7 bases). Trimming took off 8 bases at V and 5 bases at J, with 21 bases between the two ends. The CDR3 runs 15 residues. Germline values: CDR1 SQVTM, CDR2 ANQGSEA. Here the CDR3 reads CSPGLTGAGTGELFF. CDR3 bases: TGCAGCCCAGGTCTAACAGGGGCGGGGACCGGGGAGCTGTTTTTT.

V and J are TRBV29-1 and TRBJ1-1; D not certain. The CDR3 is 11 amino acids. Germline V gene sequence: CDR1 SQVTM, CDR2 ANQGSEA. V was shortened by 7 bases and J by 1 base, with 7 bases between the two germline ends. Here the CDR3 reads CSGTENTEAFF. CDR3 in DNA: TGCAGCGGAACAGAGAACACTGAAGCTTTCTTT.

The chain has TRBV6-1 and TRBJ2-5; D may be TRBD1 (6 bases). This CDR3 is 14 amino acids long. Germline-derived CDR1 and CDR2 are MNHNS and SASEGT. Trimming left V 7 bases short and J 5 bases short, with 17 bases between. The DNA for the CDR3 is TGTGCCAGCACACTCGGACAGCCAAGGGAGACCCAGTACTTC. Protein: CASTLGQPRETQYF.

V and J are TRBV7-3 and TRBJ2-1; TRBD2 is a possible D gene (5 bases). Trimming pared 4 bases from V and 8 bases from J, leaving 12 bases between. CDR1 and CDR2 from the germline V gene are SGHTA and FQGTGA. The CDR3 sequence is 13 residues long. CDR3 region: CASSSAQADEQFF. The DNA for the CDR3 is TGTGCCAGCAGCTCTGCCCAAGCGGATGAGCAGTTCTTC. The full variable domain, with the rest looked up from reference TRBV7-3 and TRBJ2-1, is GAGVSQTPSNKVTEKGKYVELRCDPISGHTALYWYRQSLGQGPEFLIYFQGTGAADDSGLPNDRFFAVRPEGSVSTLKIQRTERGDSAVYLCASSSAQADEQFFGPGTRLTVL.

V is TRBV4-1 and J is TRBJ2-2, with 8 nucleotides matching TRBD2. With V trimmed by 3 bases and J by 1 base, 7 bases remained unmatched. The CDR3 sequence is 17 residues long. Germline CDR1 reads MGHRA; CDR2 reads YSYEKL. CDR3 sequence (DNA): TGCGCCAGCAGCCATGGCGGGAGGCCACAGAACACCGGGGAGCTGTTTTTT. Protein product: CASSHGGRPQNTGELFF.

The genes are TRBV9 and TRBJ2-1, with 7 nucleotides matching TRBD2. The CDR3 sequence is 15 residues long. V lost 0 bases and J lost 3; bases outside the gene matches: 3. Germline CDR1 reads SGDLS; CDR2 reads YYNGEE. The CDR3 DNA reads TGTGCCAGCAGCGTAGCGGGAGGAGGCTACAATGAGCAGTTCTTC. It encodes CASSVAGGGYNEQFF.

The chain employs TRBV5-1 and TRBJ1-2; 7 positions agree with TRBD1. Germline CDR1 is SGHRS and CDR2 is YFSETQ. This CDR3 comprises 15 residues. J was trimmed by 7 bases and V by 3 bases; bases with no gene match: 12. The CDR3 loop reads CASSYYRGASGGYTF. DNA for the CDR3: TGCGCCAGCAGCTACTACAGGGGAGCAAGTGGTGGCTACACCTTC.

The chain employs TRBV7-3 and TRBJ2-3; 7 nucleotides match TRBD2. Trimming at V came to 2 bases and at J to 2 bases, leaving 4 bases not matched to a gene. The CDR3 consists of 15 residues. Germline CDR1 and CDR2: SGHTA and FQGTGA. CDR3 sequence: CASSLFAGVTDTQYF. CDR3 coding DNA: TGTGCCAGCAGCTTATTCGCGGGAGTCACAGATACGCAGTATTTT.

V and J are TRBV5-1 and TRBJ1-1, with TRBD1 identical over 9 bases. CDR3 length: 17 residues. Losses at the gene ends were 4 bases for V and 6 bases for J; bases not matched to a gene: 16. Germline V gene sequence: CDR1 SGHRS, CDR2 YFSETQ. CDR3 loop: CASSRDRVIDPTAEAFF. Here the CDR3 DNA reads TGCGCCAGCAGCAGGGACAGGGTAATAGACCCAACAGCTGAAGCTTTCTTT.

This CDR3 is CAITRGGRVGEQYF. DNA of the CDR3: TGTGCCATCACGCGCGGCGGGAGGGTCGGGGAGCAGTACTTC. The J gene is TRBJ2-7, the V gene TRBV10-3, with 9 bases lining up with TRBD2. Germline V lookup: CDR1 ENHRY, CDR2 SYGVKD. The V and J ends lost 7 bases and 7 bases, in that order; junction bases with no gene match: 11. The CDR3 runs 14 residues.

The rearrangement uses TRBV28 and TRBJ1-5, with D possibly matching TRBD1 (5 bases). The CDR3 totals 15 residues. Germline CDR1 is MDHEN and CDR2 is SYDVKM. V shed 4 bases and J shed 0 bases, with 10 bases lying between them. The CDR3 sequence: CASSWDSHSNQPQHF. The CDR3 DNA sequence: TGTGCCAGCAGTTGGGACTCCCATAGCAATCAGCCCCAGCATTTT.

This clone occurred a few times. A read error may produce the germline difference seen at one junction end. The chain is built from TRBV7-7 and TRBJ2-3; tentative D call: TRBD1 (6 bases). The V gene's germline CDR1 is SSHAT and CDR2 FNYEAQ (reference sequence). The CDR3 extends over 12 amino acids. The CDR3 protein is CASSPGGDTQYF. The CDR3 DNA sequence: TGTGCTAGCAGCCCTGGGGGCGATACGCAGTATTTT. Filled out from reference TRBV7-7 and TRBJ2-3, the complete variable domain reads GAGVSQSPRYKVTKRGQDVTLRCDPISSHATLYWYQQALGQGPEFLTYFNYEAQPDKSGLPSDRFSAERPEGSISTLTIQRTEQRDSAMYRCASSPGGDTQYFGPGTRLTVL.